This record covers a single T cell receptor beta chain. The antigen is not known. The sample originates from a study of chemoradiotherapy in HPV16-positive cancers. General study findings and limits: HPV-specific T cells were functionally defined from only two HPV16-positive patients. For HPV16-positive patients, expanding HPV-responsive T cells associated with longer recurrence-free survival. Candidate HPV-specific clones and E7-related TCR motifs grew in tumor during treatment.

Sequencing used immunoSEQ multiplex PCR; TCRdb keeps in-frame clones, though not all of them. The sample shows about 29,000 clones, about 89% of them seen only once. Trimming cost V 2 bases and J 1 base, with 5 bases left between them. CDR3 length: 14 residues. Germline values: CDR1 SEHNR, CDR2 FQNEAQ (reference sequence). Over chemoradiotherapy, repertoires were sampled more than once. The sample here was blood, taken from a patient who underwent chemoradiotherapy. This TCR came from a human donor with HPV-associated anogenital cancer. The chain carries TRBV7-9 and TRBJ2-2; D not resolved. The CDR3 region is CASSLFQNTGELFF. The CDR3 nucleotides read TGTGCCAGCAGCTTATTCCAGAACACCGGGGAGCTGTTTTTT.